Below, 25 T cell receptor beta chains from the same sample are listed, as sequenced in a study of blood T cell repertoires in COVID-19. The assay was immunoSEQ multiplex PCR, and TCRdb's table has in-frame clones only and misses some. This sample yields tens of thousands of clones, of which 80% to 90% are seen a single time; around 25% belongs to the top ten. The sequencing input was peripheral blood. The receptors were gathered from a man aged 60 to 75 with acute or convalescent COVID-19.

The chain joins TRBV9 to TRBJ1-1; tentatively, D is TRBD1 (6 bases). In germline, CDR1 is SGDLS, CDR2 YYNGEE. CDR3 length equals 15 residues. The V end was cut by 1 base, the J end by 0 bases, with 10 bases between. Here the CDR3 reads CASSVPDRMNTEAFF. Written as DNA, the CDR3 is TGTGCCAGCAGCGTACCAGACAGGATGAACACTGAAGCTTTCTTT.

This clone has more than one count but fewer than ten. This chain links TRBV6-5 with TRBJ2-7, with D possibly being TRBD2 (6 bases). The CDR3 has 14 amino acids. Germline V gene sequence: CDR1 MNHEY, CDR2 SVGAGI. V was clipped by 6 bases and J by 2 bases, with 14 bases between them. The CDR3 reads CASRKGTAAYEQYV. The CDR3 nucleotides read TGTGCCAGCAGAAAGGGGACTGCCGCCTACGAGCAGTACGTC.

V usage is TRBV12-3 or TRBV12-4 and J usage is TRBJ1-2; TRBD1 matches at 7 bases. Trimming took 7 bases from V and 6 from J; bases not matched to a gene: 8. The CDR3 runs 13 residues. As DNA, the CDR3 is TGTGCCAGCACCCGACAGGGATCTAATGGCTACACCTTC. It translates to CASTRQGSNGYTF.

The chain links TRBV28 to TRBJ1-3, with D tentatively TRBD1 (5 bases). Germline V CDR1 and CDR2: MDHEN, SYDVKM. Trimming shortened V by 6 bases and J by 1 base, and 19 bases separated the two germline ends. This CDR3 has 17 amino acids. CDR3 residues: CASRPPGGVDSGNTIYF. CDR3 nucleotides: TGTGCCAGCAGGCCGCCCGGGGGGGTAGATTCTGGAAACACCATATATTTT.

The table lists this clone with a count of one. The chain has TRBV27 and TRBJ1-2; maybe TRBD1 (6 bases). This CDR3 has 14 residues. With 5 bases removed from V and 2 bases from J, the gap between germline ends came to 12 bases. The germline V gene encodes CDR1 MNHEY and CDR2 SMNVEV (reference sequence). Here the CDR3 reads CASSPRTANYGYTF. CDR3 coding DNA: TGTGCCAGCAGTCCCCGGACAGCCAACTATGGCTACACCTTC.

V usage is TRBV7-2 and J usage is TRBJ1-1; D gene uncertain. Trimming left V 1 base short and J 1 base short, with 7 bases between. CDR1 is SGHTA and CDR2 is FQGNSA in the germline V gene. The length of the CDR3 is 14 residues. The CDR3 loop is CASSLGRENTEAFF. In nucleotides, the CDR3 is TGTGCCAGCAGCTTAGGTAGAGAGAACACTGAAGCTTTCTTT.

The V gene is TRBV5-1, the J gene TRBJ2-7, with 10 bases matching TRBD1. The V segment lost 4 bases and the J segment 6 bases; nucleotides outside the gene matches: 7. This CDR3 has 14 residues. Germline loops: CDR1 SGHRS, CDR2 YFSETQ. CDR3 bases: TGCGCCAGCAGCAGTTACGGGACAGGGGCCGAGCAGTACTTC. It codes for CASSSYGTGAEQYF. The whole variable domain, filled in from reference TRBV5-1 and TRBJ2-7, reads KAGVTQTPRYLIKTRGQQVTLSCSPISGHRSVSWYQQTPGQGLQFLFEYFSETQRNKGNFPGRFSGRQFSNSRSEMNVSTLELGDSALYLCASSSYGTGAEQYFGPGTRLTVT.

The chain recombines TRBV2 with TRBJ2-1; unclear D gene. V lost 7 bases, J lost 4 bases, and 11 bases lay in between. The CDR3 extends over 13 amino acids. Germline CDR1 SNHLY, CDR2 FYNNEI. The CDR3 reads CASKQQLYNEQFF. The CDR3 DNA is TGTGCCAGCAAACAACAACTATACAATGAGCAGTTCTTC.

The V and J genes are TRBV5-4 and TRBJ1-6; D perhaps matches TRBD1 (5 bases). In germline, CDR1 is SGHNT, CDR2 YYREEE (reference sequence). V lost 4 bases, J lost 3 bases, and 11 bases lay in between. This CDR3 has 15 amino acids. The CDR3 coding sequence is TGTGCCAGCAGCGCGGGGGTGAACTATAATTCACCCCTCCACTTT. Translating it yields CASSAGVNYNSPLHF.

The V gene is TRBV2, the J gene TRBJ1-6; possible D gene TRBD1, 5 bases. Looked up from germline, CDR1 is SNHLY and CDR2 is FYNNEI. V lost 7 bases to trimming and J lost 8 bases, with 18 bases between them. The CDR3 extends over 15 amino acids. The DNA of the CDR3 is TGTGCCAGCACTCAGACCCAGGGATTGTATTCACCCCTCCACTTT. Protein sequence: CASTQTQGLYSPLHF.

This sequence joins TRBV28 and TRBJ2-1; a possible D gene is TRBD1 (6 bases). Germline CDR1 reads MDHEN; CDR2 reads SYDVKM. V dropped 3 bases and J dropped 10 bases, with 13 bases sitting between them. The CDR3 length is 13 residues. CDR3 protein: CASSLGQGWEQFF. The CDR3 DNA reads TGTGCCAGCAGTTTGGGTCAGGGGTGGGAGCAGTTCTTC.

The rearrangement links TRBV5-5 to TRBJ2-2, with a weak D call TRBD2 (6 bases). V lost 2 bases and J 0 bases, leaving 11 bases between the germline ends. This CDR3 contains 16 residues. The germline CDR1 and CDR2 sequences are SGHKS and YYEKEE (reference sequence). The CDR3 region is CASSLPGLANTGELFF. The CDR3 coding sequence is TGTGCCAGCAGCTTACCGGGACTTGCGAACACCGGGGAGCTGTTTTTT. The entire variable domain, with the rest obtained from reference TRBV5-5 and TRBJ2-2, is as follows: DAGVTQSPTHLIKTRGQQVTLRCSPISGHKSVSWYQQVLGQGPQFIFQYYEKEERGRGNFPDRFSARQFPNYSSELNVNALLLGDSALYLCASSLPGLANTGELFFGEGSRLTVL.

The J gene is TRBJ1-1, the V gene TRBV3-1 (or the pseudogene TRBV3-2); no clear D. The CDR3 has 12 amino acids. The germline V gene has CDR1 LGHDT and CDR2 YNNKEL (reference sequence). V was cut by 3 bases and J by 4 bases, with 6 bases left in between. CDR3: CASSHLGTEAFF. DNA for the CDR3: TGTGCCAGCAGCCACCTAGGCACTGAAGCTTTCTTT.

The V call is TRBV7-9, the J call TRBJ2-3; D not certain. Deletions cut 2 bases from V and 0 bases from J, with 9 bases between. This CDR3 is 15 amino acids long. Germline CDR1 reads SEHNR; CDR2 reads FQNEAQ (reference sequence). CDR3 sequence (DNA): TGTGCCAGCAGCTTAATAGACACTAGCACAGATACGCAGTATTTT. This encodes CASSLIDTSTDTQYF.

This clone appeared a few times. The CDR3 nucleotides read TGTGCCAGCAGCGAGGGGGGACAGGGGGGACGTGAGCAGTTCTTC. It codes for CASSEGGQGGREQFF. V and J are TRBV6-4 and TRBJ2-1; 11 nucleotides align to TRBD1. Trimming at V came to 6 bases and at J to 9 bases, leaving 10 bases not matched to a gene. The germline gives CDR1 MRHNA, CDR2 SNTAGT. The CDR3 runs 15 residues.

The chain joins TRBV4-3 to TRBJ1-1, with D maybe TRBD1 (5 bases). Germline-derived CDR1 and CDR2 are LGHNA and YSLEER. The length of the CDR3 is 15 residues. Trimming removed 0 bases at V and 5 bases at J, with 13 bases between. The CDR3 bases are TGCGCCAGCAGCCAAGATAAGGGGATAAGGACTGAAGCTTTCTTT. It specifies CASSQDKGIRTEAFF.

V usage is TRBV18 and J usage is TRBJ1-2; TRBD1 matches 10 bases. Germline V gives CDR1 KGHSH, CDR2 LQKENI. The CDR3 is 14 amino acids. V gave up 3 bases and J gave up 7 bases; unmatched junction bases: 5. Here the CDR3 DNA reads TGTGCCAGCTCACCCGGGACAGGGGTGGTTGGCTACACCTTC. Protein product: CASSPGTGVVGYTF.

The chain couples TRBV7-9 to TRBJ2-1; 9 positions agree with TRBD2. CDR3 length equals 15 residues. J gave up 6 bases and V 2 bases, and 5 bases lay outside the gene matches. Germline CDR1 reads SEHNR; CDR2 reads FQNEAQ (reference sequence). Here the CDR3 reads CASSLSSGAFNEQFF. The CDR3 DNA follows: TGTGCCAGCAGCTTATCTAGCGGGGCCTTCAATGAGCAGTTCTTC.

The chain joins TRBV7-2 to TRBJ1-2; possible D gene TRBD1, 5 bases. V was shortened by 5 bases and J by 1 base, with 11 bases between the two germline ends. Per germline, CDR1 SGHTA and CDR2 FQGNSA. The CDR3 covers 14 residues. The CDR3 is CASSTTGFNYGYTF. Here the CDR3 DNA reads TGTGCCAGCAGCACAACAGGATTTAACTATGGCTACACCTTC.

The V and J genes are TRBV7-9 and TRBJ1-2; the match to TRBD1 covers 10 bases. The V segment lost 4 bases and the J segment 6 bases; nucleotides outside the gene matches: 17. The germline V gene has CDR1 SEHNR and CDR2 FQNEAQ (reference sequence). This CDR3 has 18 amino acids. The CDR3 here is CASSSNTRPGTGVDGYTF. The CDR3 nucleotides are TGTGCCAGCAGCTCCAATACCCGCCCCGGGACAGGGGTCGATGGCTACACCTTC.

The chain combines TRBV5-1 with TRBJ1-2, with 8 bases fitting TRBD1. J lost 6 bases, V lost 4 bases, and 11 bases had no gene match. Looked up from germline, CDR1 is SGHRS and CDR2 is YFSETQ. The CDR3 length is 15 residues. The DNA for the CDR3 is TGCGCCAGCAGCACCGGGACAGGTAGTCGAGATGGCTACACCTTC. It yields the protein CASSTGTGSRDGYTF.

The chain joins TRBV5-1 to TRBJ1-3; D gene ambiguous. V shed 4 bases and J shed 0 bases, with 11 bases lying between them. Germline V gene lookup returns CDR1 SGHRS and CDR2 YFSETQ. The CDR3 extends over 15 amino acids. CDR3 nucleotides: TGCGCCAGCAGCGTGGAATGGGCCTCTGGAAACACCATATATTTT. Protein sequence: CASSVEWASGNTIYF.

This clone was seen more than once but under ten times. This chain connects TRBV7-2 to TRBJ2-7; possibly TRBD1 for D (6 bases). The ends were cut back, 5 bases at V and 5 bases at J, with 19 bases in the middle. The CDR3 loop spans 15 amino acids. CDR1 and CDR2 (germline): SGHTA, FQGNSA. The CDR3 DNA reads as TGTGCCAGCAGCCCGACACCGGCCAGGGGTAACGAGCAGTACGTC. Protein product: CASSPTPARGNEQYV.

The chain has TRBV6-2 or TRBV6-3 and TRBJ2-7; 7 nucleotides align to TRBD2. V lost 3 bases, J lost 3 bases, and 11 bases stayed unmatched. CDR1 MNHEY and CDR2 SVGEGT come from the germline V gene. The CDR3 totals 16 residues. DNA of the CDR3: TGTGCCAGCAGTTATCCACTAGCGAGAGTTGTCTACGAGCAGTACTTC. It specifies CASSYPLARVVYEQYF.

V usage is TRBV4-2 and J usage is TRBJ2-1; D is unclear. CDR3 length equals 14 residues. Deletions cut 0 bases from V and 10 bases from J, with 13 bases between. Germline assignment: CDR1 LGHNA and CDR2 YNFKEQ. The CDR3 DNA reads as TGTGCCAGCAGCCAAGATCACGGTACAGAGGAGCAGTTCTTC. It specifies CASSQDHGTEEQFF.